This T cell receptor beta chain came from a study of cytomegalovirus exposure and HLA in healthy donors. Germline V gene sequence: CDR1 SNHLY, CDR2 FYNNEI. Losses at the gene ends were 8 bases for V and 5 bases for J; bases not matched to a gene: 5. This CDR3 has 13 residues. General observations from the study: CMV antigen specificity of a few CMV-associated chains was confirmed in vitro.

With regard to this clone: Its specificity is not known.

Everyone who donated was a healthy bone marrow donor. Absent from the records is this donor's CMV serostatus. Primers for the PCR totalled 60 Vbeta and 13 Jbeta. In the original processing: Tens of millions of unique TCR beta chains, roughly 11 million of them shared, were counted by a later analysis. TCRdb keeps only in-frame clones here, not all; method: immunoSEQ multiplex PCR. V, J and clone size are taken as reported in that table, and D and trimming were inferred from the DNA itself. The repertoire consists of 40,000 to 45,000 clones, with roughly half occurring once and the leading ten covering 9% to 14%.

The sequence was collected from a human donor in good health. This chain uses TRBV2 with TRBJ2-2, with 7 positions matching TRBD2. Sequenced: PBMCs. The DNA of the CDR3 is TGTGCCAGCGGACTAGAGGTTACCGGGGAGCTGTTTTTT. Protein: CASGLEVTGELFF.